The clone carrying this TCR beta chain was observed a handful of times. This sample was included in a study of cytomegalovirus exposure and HLA in healthy donors. Germline values: CDR1 LNHDA, CDR2 SQIVND (reference sequence). The germline V and J ends were trimmed by 5 bases and 1 base, with 9 bases remaining between them. This CDR3 contains 14 residues. Researchers ran the PCR with 60 Vbeta and 13 Jbeta primers. The assay was immunoSEQ multiplex PCR, and TCRdb's table has in-frame clones only and misses some. Here the sample spans fewer than 200,000 clones, around 83% being singletons. The source is a man aged 45-65 years in good health and CMV-seronegative. Sample: PBMCs. The chain couples TRBV19 to TRBJ1-5; D gene unclear. Here the CDR3 reads CASSPQTSNQPQHF. The CDR3 nucleotides read TGTGCCAGTAGTCCGCAGACAAGCAATCAGCCCCAGCATTTT.